Below are 14 T cell receptor beta chains sequenced from a single sample in a study of blood T cell repertoires in COVID-19. Method: immunoSEQ multiplex PCR; TCRdb's copy keeps in-frame clones and lacks some. The sample consists of about 340,000 clones, roughly 90% of them appearing once. Sequences were obtained from PBMCs or T cells enriched from blood (not recorded which). Receptor source: a woman in her 30s who had recovered from COVID-19.

The rearrangement links TRBV5-4 to TRBJ2-4, with TRBD1 matching over 7 bases. This CDR3 contains 13 residues. J gave up 5 bases and V 3 bases, and 2 bases lay outside the gene matches. Looked up from germline, CDR1 is SGHNT and CDR2 is YYREEE (reference sequence). This CDR3 reads CASSSGQENIQYF. CDR3 bases: TGTGCCAGCAGCTCAGGACAGGAAAACATTCAGTACTTC.

J is TRBJ1-2 and V is TRBV18; D possibly corresponds to TRBD1 (6 bases). The CDR3 covers 14 residues. Looked up from germline, CDR1 is KGHSH and CDR2 is LQKENI. V lost 3 bases and J lost 1, with 9 bases in between. In DNA, the CDR3 is TGTGCCAGCTCACCCCCGGACAGTAACTATGGCTACACCTTC. It specifies CASSPPDSNYGYTF.

In this sample, this clone turned up once. V and J are TRBV5-1 and TRBJ2-4; TRBD2 agrees at 14 bases. From germline, CDR1 is SGHRS and CDR2 YFSETQ. This CDR3 is 15 amino acids long. The junction had 4 bases not matched to a gene; V was cut back by 4 bases and J by 7 bases. The CDR3 reads CASSPRTSGGNIQYF. Written as DNA, the CDR3 is TGCGCCAGCAGCCCTCGGACTAGCGGGGGGAACATTCAGTACTTC.

The rearrangement links TRBV28 to TRBJ2-7, with D perhaps matching TRBD1 (5 bases). CDR1 MDHEN and CDR2 SYDVKM come from the germline V gene. V was cut by 4 bases and J by 3 bases, with 16 bases left in between. The CDR3 extends over 15 amino acids. The CDR3 DNA sequence: TGTGCCAGCAGTTCGCCGCGGACAAATCTCTACGAGCAGTACTTC. Its translation is CASSSPRTNLYEQYF. The full variable domain, in which reference TRBV28 and TRBJ2-7 provide the parts outside the CDR3, is DVKVTQSSRYLVKRTGEKVFLECVQDMDHENMFWYRQDPGLGLRLIYFSYDVKMKEKGDIPEGYSVSREKKERFSLILESASTNQTSMYLCASSSPRTNLYEQYFGPGTRLTVT.

This chain links TRBV5-6 with TRBJ2-3, with 8 positions matching TRBD1. The J segment lost 2 bases and the V segment lost 4 bases, leaving 12 bases of the junction unmatched. Per germline, CDR1 SGHDT and CDR2 YYEEEE. CDR3 length equals 17 residues. As DNA, the CDR3 is TGTGCCAGCAGCCCCTCGTCCGGGACAGGATCCACAGATACGCAGTATTTT. Translation: CASSPSSGTGSTDTQYF.

The V call is TRBV5-4, the J call TRBJ1-2, with a tentative D call TRBD1 (5 bases). The CDR3 spans 15 residues. V dropped 4 bases and J dropped 8 bases, with 21 bases sitting between them. Germline CDR1 and CDR2: SGHNT and YYREEE (reference sequence). The CDR3 reads CASSRRDGEGLGYTF. CDR3 nucleotides: TGTGCCAGCAGCAGGAGGGACGGGGAAGGTTTAGGCTACACCTTC.

The sample holds one count of this clone. J is TRBJ2-7 and V is TRBV3-1 (or the pseudogene TRBV3-2), with D possibly matching TRBD1 (8 bases). The CDR3 consists of 15 residues. Germline V gene data show CDR1 as LGHDT and CDR2 as YNNKEL (reference sequence). Trimming shortened V by 2 bases and J by 2 bases, and 13 bases separated the two germline ends. The CDR3 DNA is TGTGCCAGCAGCCAAACAGGGGGGGGACCCTACGAGCAGTACTTC. Translating gives CASSQTGGGPYEQYF.

This clone has just a few counts. The V call is TRBV6-5, the J call TRBJ2-2; D uncertain. The CDR3 runs to 14 residues. The germline V gene encodes CDR1 MNHEY and CDR2 SVGAGI. Between the trimmed V and J ends, which lost 2 bases and 4 bases, there was a span of 8 bases. DNA of the CDR3: TGTGCCAGCAGTTACGCGCGGCCCACCGGGGAGCTGTTTTTT. This encodes CASSYARPTGELFF.

The DNA of the CDR3 is TGTGCCGCCGAACAGGGGGCCGGCGAGCAGTACTTC. It is translated as CAAEQGAGEQYF. The chain joins TRBV10-3 to TRBJ2-7; 9 bases are a match to TRBD1. The CDR3 is 12 amino acids. V dropped 11 bases and J dropped 6; count of bases not matched to a gene: 8. Looked up from germline, CDR1 is ENHRY and CDR2 is SYGVKD.

The chain is built from TRBV25-1 and TRBJ2-1, with D tentatively TRBD1 (6 bases). The germline CDR1 and CDR2 sequences are MGHDK and SYGVNS. The V gene lost 8 bases and the J gene lost 7 bases, with 9 bases spanning the gap. The CDR3 runs to 11 residues. The CDR3 DNA sequence: TGTGCCAGCCAGGGGATGAATGAGCAGTTCTTC. Translated, it gives CASQGMNEQFF.

This chain links TRBV5-6 with TRBJ1-5; D may be TRBD1 (5 bases). Germline assignment: CDR1 SGHDT and CDR2 YYEEEE. Trimming cost V 0 bases and J 0 bases, with 13 bases left between them. The CDR3 runs to 17 residues. CDR3 region: CASSLAGGYASNQPQHF. DNA of the CDR3: TGTGCCAGCAGCTTGGCCGGGGGGTACGCTAGCAATCAGCCCCAGCATTTT.

The gene calls are TRBV15 and TRBJ1-4; no clear D gene. The CDR3 spans 15 residues. Trimming took 0 bases from V and 7 from J, leaving 12 bases between them. Looked up from germline, CDR1 is LNHNV and CDR2 is YYDKDF (reference sequence). The CDR3 sequence: CATSRDAKKREKLFF. The CDR3 DNA reads TGTGCCACCAGCAGAGATGCGAAGAAGCGTGAAAAACTGTTTTTT.

J is TRBJ1-5 and V is TRBV9; tentative D call: TRBD1 (6 bases). The CDR3 runs to 15 residues. Germline lookup yields CDR1 SGDLS and CDR2 YYNGEE. Trimming took off 2 bases at V and 3 bases at J, with 12 bases between the two ends. The CDR3, as DNA: TGTGCCAGCAGCGTCGGCAGGGGCGACAATCAGCCCCAGCATTTT. It is translated as CASSVGRGDNQPQHF.

The chain has TRBV24-1 and TRBJ2-7, with unresolved D. This CDR3 region has 12 residues. Germline assignment: CDR1 KGHDR and CDR2 SFDVKD. The ends were cut back, 4 bases at V and 7 bases at J, with 10 bases in the middle. The chain's CDR3 is CATSDPPGEQYF. DNA for the CDR3: TGTGCCACCAGTGACCCGCCCGGGGAGCAGTACTTC.